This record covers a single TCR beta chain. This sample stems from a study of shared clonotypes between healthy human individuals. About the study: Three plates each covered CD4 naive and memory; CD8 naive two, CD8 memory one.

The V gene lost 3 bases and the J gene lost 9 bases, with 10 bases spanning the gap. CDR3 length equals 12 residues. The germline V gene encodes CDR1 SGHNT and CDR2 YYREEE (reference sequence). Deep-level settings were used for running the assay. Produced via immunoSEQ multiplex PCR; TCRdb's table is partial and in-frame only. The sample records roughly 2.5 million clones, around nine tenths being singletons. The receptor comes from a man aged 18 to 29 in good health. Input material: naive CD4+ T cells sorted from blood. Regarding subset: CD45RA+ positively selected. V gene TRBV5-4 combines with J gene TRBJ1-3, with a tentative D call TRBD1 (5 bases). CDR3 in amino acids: CASSSAGGTIYF. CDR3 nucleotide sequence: TGTGCCAGCAGCTCCGCGGGGGGCACCATATATTTT.